The present entry profiles one T cell receptor beta chain with its context. Profiled with immunoSEQ multiplex PCR; TCRdb holds only in-frame clones, not every one. This sample carries under 250,000 clones, 70% to 90% of them seen once, and the ten largest clones take around 2.5%. This specimen belongs to a study of blood T cell repertoires in COVID-19. Study-wide context: Acute-phase and convalescent COVID-19 samples originated in the United States, Italy and Spain.

CDR1 is LNHDA and CDR2 is SQIVND in the germline V gene (reference sequence). The germline V and J ends were trimmed by 4 bases and 0 bases, with 10 bases remaining between them. The CDR3 extends over 16 amino acids. Sequences were obtained from peripheral blood. The sequence came from a woman in her 70s with active or convalescent COVID-19. V is TRBV19 and J is TRBJ1-6; D gene unclear. Written as DNA, the CDR3 is TGTGCCAGTAGTAGAAGTGAGAGCTCCTATAATTCACCCCTCCACTTT. Encoded protein: CASSRSESSYNSPLHF.